The rows below give T cell receptor beta chains drawn from one sample of a study of Ad26.COV2.S vaccination and SARS-CoV-2 variants. TCRdb keeps only in-frame clones here, not all; method: immunoSEQ multiplex PCR. The repertoire holds hundreds of thousands of clones, with around 86% as singletons. The sample consisted of peripheral blood, taken in a trial of Ad26.COV2.S vaccine versus placebo. The receptors were gathered from a person between 18 and 60 years old who received the Ad26.COV2.S COVID-19 vaccine or a placebo. Each CDR3 is given with its conserved first and last residue. A D gene is named only where the DNA matches it firmly.

NA	TRBV30	TRBJ2-7	CAWSDYGTFHYEQYF
NA	TRBV18	TRBJ1-3	CASSPLEGSGNTIYF
TRBD1	TRBV4-3	TRBJ2-1	CASSQAGQGINEQFF
NA	TRBV6-5	TRBJ2-2	CASSYSGTGELFF
TRBD1	TRBV7-2	TRBJ2-7	CASRLDRGEQYF
NA	TRBV6-8	TRBJ1-5	CASRLPVNQPQHF
TRBD1	TRBV6-4	TRBJ2-2	CASSAGQGDTGELFF
NA	TRBV20-1	TRBJ2-7	CSSRGSEQYF
NA	TRBV12-3/TRBV12-4	TRBJ1-1	CASSPRSNTEAFF
NA	TRBV5-1	TRBJ1-4	CASSLLPENEKLFF
NA	TRBV15	TRBJ1-2	CATSPDQANYGYTF
NA	TRBV5-1	TRBJ2-7	CASSLTEGIYEQYF
NA	TRBV19	TRBJ2-5	CASSRSTGKQETQYF
TRBD1	TRBV19	TRBJ1-2	CASSPRRGRGRVDYGYTF
TRBD1	TRBV5-6	TRBJ1-1	CASSSLPGQGNTEAFF
TRBD1	TRBV5-5	TRBJ1-3	CASSTDRVFGNTIYF
NA	TRBV7-9	TRBJ2-7	CASTDVSYEQYF
NA	TRBV7-3	TRBJ1-6	CASSLTRDSPLHF
NA	TRBV19	TRBJ2-3	CASSTSGVTDTQYF
TRBD2	TRBV11-2	TRBJ2-1	CASSLGGGLAGWDEQFF
NA	TRBV2	TRBJ2-3	CASLRGGGLSTDTQYF
TRBD1	TRBV5-1	TRBJ1-1	CASSPGQALSNTEAFF
NA	TRBV7-3	TRBJ1-1	CASSQTGTNTEAFF
TRBD1	TRBV3-1/TRBV3-2	TRBJ2-5	CASSKGAYQETQYF
NA	TRBV4-1	TRBJ2-1	CASRNFDLNEQFF
NA	TRBV5-1	TRBJ2-2	CASSLAQEVTGELFF
TRBD2	TRBV7-2	TRBJ2-6	CASSSPGGSGANVLTF
TRBD1	TRBV7-3	TRBJ1-2	CASSPDSTGEVVGYTF
NA	TRBV6-5	TRBJ1-5	CASSYRGNQPQHF
TRBD1	TRBV12-3/TRBV12-4	TRBJ1-2	CASSIGTGYGYTF